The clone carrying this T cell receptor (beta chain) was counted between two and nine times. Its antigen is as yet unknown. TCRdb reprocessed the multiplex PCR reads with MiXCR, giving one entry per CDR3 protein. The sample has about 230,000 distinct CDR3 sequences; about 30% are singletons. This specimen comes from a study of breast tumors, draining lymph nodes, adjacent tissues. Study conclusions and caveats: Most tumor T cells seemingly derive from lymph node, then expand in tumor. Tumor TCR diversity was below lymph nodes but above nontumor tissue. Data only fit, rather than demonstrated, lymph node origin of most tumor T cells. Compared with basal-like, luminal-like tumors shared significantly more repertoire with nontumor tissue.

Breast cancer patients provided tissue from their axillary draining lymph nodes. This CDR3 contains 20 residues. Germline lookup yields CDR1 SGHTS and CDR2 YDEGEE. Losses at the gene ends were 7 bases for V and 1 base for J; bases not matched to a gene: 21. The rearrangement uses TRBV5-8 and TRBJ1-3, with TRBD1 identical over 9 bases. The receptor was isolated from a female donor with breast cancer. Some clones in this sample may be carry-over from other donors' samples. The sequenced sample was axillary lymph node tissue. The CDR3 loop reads CASSFRVTGGSDRSGNTIYF. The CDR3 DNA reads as TGTGCCAGCTCATTCCGGGTGACAGGGGGATCTGATCGGTCTGGAAACACCATATATTTT.